This T cell receptor beta chain emerged from a study of T-cell reconstitution after alpha-beta-depleted transplantation in children. This sample's TCRbeta library carried unique molecular identifier barcodes. Using its own MiXCR run on the PCR reads, TCRdb lists one record per CDR3 protein. The sample lists around 500,000 distinct CDR3 sequences, 12% occurring once. The clonotype comes from a human donor who donated a stem cell graft to a child with combined immunodeficiency. Sequenced here: PBMCs from the stem cell graft donor, sampled from the stem cell graft.

The CDR3 DNA sequence: TGCGCCAGCAGCCAAGTCGGCAGGATAGGTGGCTACACCTTC. Protein product: CASSQVGRIGGYTF. The chain has TRBV4-3 and TRBJ1-2; D gene unclear. The germline V and J ends were trimmed by 1 base and 7 bases, with 13 bases remaining between them. The CDR3 has 14 residues. Germline CDR1 reads LGHNA; CDR2 reads YSLEER.